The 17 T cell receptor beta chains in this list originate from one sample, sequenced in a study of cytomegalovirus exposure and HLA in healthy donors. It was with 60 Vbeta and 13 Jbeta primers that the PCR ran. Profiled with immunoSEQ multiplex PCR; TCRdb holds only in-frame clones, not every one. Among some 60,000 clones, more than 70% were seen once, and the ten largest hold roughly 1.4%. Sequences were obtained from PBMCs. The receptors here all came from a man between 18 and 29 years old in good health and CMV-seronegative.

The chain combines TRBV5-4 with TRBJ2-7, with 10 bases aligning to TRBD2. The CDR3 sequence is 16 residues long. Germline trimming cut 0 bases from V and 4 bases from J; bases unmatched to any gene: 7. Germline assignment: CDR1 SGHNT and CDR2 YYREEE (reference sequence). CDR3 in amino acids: CASSLDRPSGGYEQYF. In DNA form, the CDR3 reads TGTGCCAGCAGCTTGGATCGGCCTAGCGGGGGTTACGAGCAGTACTTC.

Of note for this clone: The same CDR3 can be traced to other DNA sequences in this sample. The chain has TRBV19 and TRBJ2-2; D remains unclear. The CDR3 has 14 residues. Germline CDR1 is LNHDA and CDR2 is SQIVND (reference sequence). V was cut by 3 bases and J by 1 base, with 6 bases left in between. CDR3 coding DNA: TGTGCCAGTAGTATTTCGGGGAACACCGGGGAGCTGTTTTTT. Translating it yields CASSISGNTGELFF. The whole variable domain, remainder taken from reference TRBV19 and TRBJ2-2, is DGGITQSPKYLFRKEGQNVTLSCEQNLNHDAMYWYRQDPGQGLRLIYYSQIVNDFQKGDIAEGYSVSREKKESFPLTVTSAQKNPTAFYLCASSISGNTGELFFGEGSRLTVL.

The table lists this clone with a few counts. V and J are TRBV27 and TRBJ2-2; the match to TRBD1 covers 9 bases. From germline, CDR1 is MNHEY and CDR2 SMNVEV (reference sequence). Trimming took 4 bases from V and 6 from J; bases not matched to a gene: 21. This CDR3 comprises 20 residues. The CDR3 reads CASSSHRDRVKGVNAGELFF. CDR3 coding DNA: TGTGCCAGCAGTTCCCACCGGGACAGGGTGAAGGGGGTCAACGCCGGGGAGCTGTTTTTT.

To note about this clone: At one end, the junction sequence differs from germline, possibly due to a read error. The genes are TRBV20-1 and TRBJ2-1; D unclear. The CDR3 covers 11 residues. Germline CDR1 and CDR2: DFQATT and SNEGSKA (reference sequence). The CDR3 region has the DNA TGCAGTGCTAGAGGCCGGCGGCAGATGGTCTTC. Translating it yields CSARGRRQMVF.

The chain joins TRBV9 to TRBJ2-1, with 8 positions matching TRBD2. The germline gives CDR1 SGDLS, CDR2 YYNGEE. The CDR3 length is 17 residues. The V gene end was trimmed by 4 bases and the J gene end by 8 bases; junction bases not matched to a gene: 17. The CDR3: CASSRSGLDGSGDEQFF. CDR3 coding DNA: TGTGCCAGCAGCCGATCGGGACTAGACGGGTCCGGTGATGAGCAGTTCTTC.

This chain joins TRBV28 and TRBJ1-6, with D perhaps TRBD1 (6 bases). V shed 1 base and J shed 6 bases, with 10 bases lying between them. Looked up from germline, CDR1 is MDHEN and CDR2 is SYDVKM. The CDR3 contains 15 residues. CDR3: CASSLSGAGNSPLHF. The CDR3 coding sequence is TGTGCCAGCAGTTTATCAGGGGCCGGTAATTCACCCCTCCACTTT.

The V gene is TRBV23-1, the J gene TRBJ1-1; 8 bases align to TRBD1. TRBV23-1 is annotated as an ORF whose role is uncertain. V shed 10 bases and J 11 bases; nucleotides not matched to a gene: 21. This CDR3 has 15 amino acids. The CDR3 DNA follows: TGCGCCAACCCAAACTCGAGACAGGGGCAGGGGGAGGCTTTCTTT. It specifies CANPNSRQGQGEAFF.

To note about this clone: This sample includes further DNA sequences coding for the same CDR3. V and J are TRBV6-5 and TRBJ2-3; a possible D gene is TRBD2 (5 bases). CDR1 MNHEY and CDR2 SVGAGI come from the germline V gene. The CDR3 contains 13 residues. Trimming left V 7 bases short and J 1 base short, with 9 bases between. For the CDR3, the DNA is TGTGCCAGCACCTCGAGGGGCACAGATACGCAGTATTTT. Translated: CASTSRGTDTQYF.

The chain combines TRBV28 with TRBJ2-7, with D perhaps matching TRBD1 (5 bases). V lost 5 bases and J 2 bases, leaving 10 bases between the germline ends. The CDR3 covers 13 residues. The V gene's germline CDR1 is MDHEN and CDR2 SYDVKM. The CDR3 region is CASSRWGTYEQYF. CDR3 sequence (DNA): TGTGCCAGCAGTCGCTGGGGCACCTACGAGCAGTACTTC.

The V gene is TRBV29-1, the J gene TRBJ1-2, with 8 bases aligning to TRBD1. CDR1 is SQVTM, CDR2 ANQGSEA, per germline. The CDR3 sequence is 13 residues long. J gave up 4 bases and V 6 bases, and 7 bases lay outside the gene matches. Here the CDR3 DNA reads TGCAGCGTCGACGACAGGGGCAGCTATGGCTACACCTTC. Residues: CSVDDRGSYGYTF.

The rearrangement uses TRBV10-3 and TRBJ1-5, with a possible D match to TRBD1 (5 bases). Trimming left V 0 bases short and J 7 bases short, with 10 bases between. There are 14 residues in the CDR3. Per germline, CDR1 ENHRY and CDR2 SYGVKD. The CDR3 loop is CAISESQGGQPQHF. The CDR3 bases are TGTGCCATCAGTGAGTCTCAGGGCGGCCAGCCCCAGCATTTT.

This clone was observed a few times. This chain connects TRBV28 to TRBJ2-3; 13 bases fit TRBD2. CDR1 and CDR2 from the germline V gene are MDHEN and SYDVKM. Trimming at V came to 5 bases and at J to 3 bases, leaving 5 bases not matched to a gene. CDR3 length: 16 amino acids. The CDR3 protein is CASSTSGLAGTDTQYF. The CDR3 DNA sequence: TGTGCCAGCAGTACATCGGGACTAGCGGGGACAGATACGCAGTATTTT.

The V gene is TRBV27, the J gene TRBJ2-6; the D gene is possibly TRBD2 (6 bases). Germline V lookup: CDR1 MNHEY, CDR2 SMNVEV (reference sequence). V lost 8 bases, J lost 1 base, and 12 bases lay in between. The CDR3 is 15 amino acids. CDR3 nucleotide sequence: TGTGCCAGCGGGACTCCTTTTTCTGGGGCCAACGTCCTGACTTTC. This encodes CASGTPFSGANVLTF.

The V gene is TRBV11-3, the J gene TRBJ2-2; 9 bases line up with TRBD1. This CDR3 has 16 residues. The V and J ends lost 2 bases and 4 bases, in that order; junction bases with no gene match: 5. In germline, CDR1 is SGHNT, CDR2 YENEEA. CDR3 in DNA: TGTGCCAGCAGCTTAACAGGGGGCGTGGGCACCGGGGAGCTGTTTTTT. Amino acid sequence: CASSLTGGVGTGELFF.

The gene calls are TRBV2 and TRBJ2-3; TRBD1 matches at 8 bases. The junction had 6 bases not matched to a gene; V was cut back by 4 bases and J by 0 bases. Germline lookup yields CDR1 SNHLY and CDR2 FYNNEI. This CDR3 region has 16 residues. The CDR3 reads CASSGDRQTSTDTQYF. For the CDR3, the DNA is TGTGCCAGCAGTGGGGACAGGCAGACTAGCACAGATACGCAGTATTTT.

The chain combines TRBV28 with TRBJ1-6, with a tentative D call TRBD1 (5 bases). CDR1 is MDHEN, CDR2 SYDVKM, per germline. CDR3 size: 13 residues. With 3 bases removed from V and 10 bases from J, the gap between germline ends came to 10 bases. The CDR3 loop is CASSLGGLSPLHF. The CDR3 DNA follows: TGTGCCAGCAGTTTGGGGGGTCTATCACCCCTCCACTTT.

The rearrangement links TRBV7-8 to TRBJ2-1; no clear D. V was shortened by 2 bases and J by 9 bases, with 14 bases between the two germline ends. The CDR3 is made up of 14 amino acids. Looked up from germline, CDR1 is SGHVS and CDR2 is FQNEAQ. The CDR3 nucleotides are TGTGCCAGCAGCTTATCTCCCTCTGAGGCTGAGCAGTTCTTC. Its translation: CASSLSPSEAEQFF.